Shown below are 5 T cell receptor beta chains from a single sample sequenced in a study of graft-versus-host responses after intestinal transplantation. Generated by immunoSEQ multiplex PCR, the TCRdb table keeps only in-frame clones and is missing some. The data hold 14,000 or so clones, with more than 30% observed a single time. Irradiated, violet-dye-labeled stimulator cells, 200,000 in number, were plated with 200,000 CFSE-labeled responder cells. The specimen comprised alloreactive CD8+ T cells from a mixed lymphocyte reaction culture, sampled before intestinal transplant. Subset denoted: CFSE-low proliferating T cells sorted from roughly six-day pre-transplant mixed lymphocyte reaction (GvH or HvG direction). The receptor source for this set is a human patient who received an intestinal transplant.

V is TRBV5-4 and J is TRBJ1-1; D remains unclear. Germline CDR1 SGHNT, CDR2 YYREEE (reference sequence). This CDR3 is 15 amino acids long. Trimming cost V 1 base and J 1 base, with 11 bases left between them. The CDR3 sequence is CASSLSRLTNTEAFF. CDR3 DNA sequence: TGTGCCAGCAGCTTGAGCAGACTTACGAACACTGAAGCTTTCTTT.

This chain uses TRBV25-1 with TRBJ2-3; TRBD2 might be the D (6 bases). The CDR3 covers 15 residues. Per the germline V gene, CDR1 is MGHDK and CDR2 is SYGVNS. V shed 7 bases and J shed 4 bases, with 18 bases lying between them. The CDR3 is CASTVPGVGADTQYF. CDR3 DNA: TGTGCCAGCACCGTGCCGGGGGTGGGGGCAGATACGCAGTATTTT.

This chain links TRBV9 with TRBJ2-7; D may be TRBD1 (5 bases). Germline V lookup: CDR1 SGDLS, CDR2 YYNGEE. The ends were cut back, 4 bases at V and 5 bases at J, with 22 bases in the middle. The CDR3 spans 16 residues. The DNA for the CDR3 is TGTGCCAGCAGCCCACAGTTGGGCAGGGTAAAAGACGAGCAGTACTTC. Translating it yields CASSPQLGRVKDEQYF.

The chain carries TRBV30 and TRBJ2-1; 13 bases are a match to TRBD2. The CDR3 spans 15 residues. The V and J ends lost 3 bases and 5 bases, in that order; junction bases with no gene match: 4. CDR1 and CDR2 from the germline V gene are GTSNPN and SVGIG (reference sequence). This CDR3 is CAWRAGTSGDNEQFF. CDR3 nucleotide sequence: TGTGCCTGGAGAGCCGGGACTAGCGGGGACAATGAGCAGTTCTTC.

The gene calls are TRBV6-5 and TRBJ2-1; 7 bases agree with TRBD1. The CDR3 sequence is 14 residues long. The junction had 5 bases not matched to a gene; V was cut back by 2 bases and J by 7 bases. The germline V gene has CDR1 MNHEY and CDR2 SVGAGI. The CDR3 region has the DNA TGTGCCAGCAGTTACGGCCCAGGGGGAAATGAGCAGTTCTTC. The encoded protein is CASSYGPGGNEQFF.